The rows below give T cell receptor beta chains drawn from one sample of a study of T-cell memory formation after mild COVID-19. Each CDR3 protein gets one entry after TCRdb re-called the 5' RACE reads with MiXCR. The data contain 130,000 to 150,000 distinct CDR3 sequences, about 19% of them singletons. The specimen was PBMCs or a T cell subset sorted from them (not recorded which). The receptors shown here come from an adult woman who had mild COVID-19 (a few samples of this study predate the infection). Cell type and time point are not known. The CDR3 runs from the conserved cysteine through the conserved F or W. A D gene is named only where the DNA matches it firmly. Expanded clones get a size class; other rows say once, few or many, or leave the size out.

TRBV4-1	NA	NA	TRBJ2-1	TGCGCCAGCAGCCCGAGGTACAACGGTGTGAGGGGGGAGCAGTTCTTC	CASSPRYNGVRGEQFF
TRBV4-1	NA	NA	TRBJ2-2	TGCGCCAGCAGGCTCCCAGGGGGGGCCGGGGAGCTGTTTTTT	CASRLPGGAGELFF
TRBV12-3/TRBV12-4	TRBD1	few	TRBJ1-1	TGTGCCAGCAGTCCTGGGACAGCTGAAGCTTTCTTT	CASSPGTAEAFF
TRBV3-1	NA	NA	TRBJ1-5	TGTGCCAGCAGCCCCGTTAATAGCAATCAGCCCCAGCATTTT	CASSPVNSNQPQHF
TRBV2	NA	NA	TRBJ1-5	TGTGCCAGCAGTGATCAGGGTTCTTTTCAGCCCCAGCATTTT	CASSDQGSFQPQHF
TRBV19	NA	few	TRBJ2-6	TGTGCCAGTAGGGGGTTGACGTCTGGGGCCAACGTCCTGACTTTC	CASRGLTSGANVLTF
TRBV6-2/TRBV6-3	NA	few	TRBJ2-1	TGTGCCAGCAGCCCCACGTCCCTAGCGAGAGATGGCAATGAGCAGTTCTTC	CASSPTSLARDGNEQFF
TRBV21-1	NA	NA	TRBJ2-1	TGTGCCAGCAGGATCATCGGACTAGCCGCACCTCAGTTCTTC	CASRIIGLAAPQFF
TRBV19	NA	NA	TRBJ2-5	TGTGCCAGTAGGCAATCCGGGACAACTCAAGAGACCCAGTACTTC	CASRQSGTTQETQYF
TRBV30	NA	NA	TRBJ1-6	TGTGCCTGGGACAGGATTAATTCACCCCTCCACTTT	CAWDRINSPLHF
TRBV7-2	TRBD1	NA	TRBJ1-2	TGTGCCAGCAGCTTAGTTGTAGGGACAGGGATAACAGCTAACTATGGCTACACCTTC	CASSLVVGTGITANYGYTF
TRBV15	NA	NA	TRBJ2-5	TGTGCCACCAGCAGAGGCCTGGTCGAGACCCAGTACTTC	CATSRGLVETQYF
TRBV3-1	NA	NA	TRBJ2-3	TGTGCCAGCAGCCAAGGGCACATCCCTAGCACAGATACGCAGTATTTT	CASSQGHIPSTDTQYF
TRBV24-1	TRBD1	NA	TRBJ1-5	TGTGCCACCAGTGATGACAGGGGTCATCAGCCCCAGCATTTT	CATSDDRGHQPQHF
TRBV19	TRBD1	many	TRBJ2-2	TGTGCCAGTAGTTCAACAGGGGTGAACACCGGGGAGCTGTTTTTT	CASSSTGVNTGELFF
TRBV5-4	NA	NA	TRBJ2-1	TGTGCCAGCAGCCTCCCGGGCTATGAGCAGTTCTTC	CASSLPGYEQFF
TRBV2	NA	NA	TRBJ1-1	TGTGCCAGCAAGAGGGAAGAAGCTTTCTTT	CASKREEAFF
TRBV2	TRBD1	few	TRBJ1-6	TGTGCCAGCAGTGCGACAGGGTCGGGAGGGTCACCCCTCCACTTT	CASSATGSGGSPLHF